The 6 T cell receptor beta chains presented below share a single source sample, sequenced in a study of cytomegalovirus exposure and HLA in healthy donors. Researchers ran the PCR with 60 Vbeta and 13 Jbeta primers. Sequencing was performed with immunoSEQ multiplex PCR; in TCRdb, only in-frame clones are kept and a portion is missing. The repertoire holds around 140,000 clones, with 70% as singletons. The sample comprised PBMCs. The receptors were sampled from a woman in her sixties or seventies in good health and CMV-seropositive.

The chain links TRBV7-2 to TRBJ1-5; D unclear. CDR1 and CDR2 from the germline V gene are SGHTA and FQGNSA. Between the trimmed V and J ends, which lost 1 base and 5 bases, there was a span of 9 bases. The CDR3 is 14 amino acids. CDR3 sequence: CASSLGAGYQPQHF. The CDR3 coding sequence is TGTGCCAGCAGCTTAGGGGCAGGCTATCAGCCCCAGCATTTT.

DNA of the CDR3: TGTGCCAGCAGCTCGGCCAGGGAATCGTCCTACGAGCAGTACTTC. It specifies CASSSARESSYEQYF. This sequence joins TRBV5-6 and TRBJ2-7, with D possibly TRBD1 on 5 matching bases. This CDR3 has 15 amino acids. Germline lookup yields CDR1 SGHDT and CDR2 YYEEEE. V lost 3 bases and J 1 base, leaving 14 bases between the germline ends.

J is TRBJ1-4 and V is TRBV6-6; the D gene is possibly TRBD1 (6 bases). V gave up 2 bases and J gave up 2 bases, with 6 bases separating them. Looked up from germline, CDR1 is MNHNY and CDR2 is SVGAGI (reference sequence). This CDR3 has 14 residues. For the CDR3, the DNA is TGTGCCAGCAGTTACAGGGGGACTAATGAAAAACTGTTTTTT. Translated, it gives CASSYRGTNEKLFF.

The chain employs TRBV5-1 and TRBJ1-5; D is possibly TRBD1 (6 bases). V was clipped by 1 base and J by 8 bases, with 10 bases between them. The CDR3 runs 13 residues. From germline, CDR1 is SGHRS and CDR2 YFSETQ. The CDR3 sequence is CASSLTGREPQHF. The DNA for the CDR3 is TGCGCCAGCAGCTTGACAGGGAGGGAGCCCCAGCATTTT.

This chain joins TRBV20-1 and TRBJ2-3; no clear D gene. Germline V gene data show CDR1 as DFQATT and CDR2 as SNEGSKA (reference sequence). Trimming removed 4 bases from V and 1 base from J, with 3 bases in between. The CDR3 totals 11 residues. The CDR3 nucleotides are TGCAGTGCTAAGCGCACAGATACGCAGTATTTT. Residues: CSAKRTDTQYF.

The gene calls are TRBV7-9 and TRBJ2-2; TRBD2 matches 8 bases. V dropped 4 bases and J dropped 1; count of bases not matched to a gene: 5. Germline CDR1 and CDR2: SEHNR and FQNEAQ (reference sequence). This CDR3 contains 16 residues. CDR3 in DNA: TGTGCCAGCAGCTCCCCCGCGGGAGGGAACACCGGGGAGCTGTTTTTT. Translation: CASSSPAGGNTGELFF.